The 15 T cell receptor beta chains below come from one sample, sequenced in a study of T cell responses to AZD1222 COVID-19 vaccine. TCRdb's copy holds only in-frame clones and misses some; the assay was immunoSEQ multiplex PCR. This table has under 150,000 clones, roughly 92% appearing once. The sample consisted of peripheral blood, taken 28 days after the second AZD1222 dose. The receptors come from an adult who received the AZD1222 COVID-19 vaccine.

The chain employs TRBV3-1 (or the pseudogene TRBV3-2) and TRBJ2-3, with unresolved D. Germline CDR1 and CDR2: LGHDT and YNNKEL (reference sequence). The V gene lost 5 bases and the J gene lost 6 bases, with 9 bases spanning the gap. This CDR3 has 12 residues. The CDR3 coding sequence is TGTGCCAGCAGCTCCGAGCAGGATACGCAGTATTTT. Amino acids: CASSSEQDTQYF.

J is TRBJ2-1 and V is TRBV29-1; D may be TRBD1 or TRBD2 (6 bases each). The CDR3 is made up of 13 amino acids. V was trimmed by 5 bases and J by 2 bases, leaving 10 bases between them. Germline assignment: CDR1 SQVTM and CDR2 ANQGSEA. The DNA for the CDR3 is TGCAGCGTTCGGAGGGGGACCTACAATGAGCAGTTCTTC. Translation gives CSVRRGTYNEQFF.

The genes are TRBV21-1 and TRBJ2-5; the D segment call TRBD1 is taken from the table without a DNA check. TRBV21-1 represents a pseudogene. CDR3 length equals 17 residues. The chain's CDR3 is CASSKDPRHPAEETQYF. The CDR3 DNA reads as TGTGCCAGCAGCAAAGATCCGAGACATCCGGCTGAAGAGACCCAGTACTTC.

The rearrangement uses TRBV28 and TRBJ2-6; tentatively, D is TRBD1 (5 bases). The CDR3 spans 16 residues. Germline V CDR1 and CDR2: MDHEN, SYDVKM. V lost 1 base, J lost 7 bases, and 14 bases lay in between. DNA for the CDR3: TGTGCCAGCAGTTTATTAGGGGATGGGCTCGCCAACGTCCTGACTTTC. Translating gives CASSLLGDGLANVLTF. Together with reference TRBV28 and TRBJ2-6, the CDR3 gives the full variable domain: DVKVTQSSRYLVKRTGEKVFLECVQDMDHENMFWYRQDPGLGLRLIYFSYDVKMKEKGDIPEGYSVSREKKERFSLILESASTNQTSMYLCASSLLGDGLANVLTFGAGSRLTVL.

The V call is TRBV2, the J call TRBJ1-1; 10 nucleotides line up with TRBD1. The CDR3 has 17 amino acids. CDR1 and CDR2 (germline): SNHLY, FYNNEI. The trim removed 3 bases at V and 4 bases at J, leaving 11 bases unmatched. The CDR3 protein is CASSDSADRGKSTEAFF. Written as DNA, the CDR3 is TGTGCCAGCAGTGACTCCGCGGACAGGGGGAAAAGCACTGAAGCTTTCTTT. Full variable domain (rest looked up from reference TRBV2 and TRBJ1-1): EPEVTQTPSHQVTQMGQEVILRCVPISNHLYFYWYRQILGQKVEFLVSFYNNEISEKSEIFDDQFSVERPDGSNFTLKIRSTKLEDSAMYFCASSDSADRGKSTEAFFGQGTRLTVV.

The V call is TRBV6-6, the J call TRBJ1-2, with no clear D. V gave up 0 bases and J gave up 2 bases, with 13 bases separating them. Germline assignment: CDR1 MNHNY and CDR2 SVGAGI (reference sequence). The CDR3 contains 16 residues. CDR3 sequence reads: CASSYSIRGPNYGYTF. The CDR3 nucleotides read TGTGCCAGCAGTTACTCGATAAGAGGGCCGAACTATGGCTACACCTTC.

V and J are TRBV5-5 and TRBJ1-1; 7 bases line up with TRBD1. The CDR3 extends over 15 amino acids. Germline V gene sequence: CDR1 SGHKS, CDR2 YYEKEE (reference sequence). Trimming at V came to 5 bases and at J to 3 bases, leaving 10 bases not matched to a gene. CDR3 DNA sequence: TGTGCCAGCAGTCCGGTTAGGGGGCGCGACACTGAAGCTTTCTTT. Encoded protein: CASSPVRGRDTEAFF.

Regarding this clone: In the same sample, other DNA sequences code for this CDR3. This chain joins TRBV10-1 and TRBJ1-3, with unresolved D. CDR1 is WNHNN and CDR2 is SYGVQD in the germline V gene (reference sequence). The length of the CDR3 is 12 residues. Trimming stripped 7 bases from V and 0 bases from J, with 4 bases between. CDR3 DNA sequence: TGCGCCAGCAAGGACTCTGGAAACACCATATATTTT. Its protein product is CASKDSGNTIYF.

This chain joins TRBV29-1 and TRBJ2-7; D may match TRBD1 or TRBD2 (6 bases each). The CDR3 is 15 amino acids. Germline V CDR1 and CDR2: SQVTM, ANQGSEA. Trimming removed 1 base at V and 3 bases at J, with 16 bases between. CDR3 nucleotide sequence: TGCAGCGTTGAAGTTTTAAGAGGGGGGAGCTACGAGCAGTACTTC. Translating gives CSVEVLRGGSYEQYF.

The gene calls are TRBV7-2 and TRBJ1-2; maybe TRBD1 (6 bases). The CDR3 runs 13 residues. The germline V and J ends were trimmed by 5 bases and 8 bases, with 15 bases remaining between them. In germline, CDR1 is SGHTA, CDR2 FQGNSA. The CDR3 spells CASSPGTTYGYTF. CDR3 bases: TGTGCCAGCAGCCCCGGGACAACTTACGGCTACACCTTC.

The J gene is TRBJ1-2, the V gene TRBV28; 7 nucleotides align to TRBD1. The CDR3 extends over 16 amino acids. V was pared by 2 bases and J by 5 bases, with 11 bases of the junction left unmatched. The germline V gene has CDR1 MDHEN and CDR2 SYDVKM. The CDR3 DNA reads TGTGCCAGCAGTTTACCAACCCGACAGGGCGCATATGGCTACACCTTC. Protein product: CASSLPTRQGAYGYTF.

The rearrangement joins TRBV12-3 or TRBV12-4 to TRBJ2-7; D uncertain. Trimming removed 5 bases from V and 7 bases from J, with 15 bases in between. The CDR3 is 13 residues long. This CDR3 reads CASSQLGSGEQYF. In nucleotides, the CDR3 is TGTGCCAGCAGTCAACTGGGGTCTGGAGAGCAGTACTTC.

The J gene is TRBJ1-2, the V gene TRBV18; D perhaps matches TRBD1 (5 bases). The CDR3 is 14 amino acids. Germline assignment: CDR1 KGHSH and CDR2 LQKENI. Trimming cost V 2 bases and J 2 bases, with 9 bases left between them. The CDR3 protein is CASSPGDSNYGYTF. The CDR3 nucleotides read TGTGCCAGCTCACCAGGCGACAGCAACTATGGCTACACCTTC. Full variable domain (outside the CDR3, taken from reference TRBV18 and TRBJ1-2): NAGVMQNPRHLVRRRGQEARLRCSPMKGHSHVYWYRQLPEEGLKFMVYLQKENIIDESGMPKERFSAEFPKEGPSILRIQQVVRGDSAAYFCASSPGDSNYGYTFGSGTRLTVV.

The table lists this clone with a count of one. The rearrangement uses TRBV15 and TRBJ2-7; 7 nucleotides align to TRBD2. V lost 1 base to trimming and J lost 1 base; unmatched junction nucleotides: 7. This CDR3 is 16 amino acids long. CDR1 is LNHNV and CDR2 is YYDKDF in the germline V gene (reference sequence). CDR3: CATSRVGGNLSYEQYV. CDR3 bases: TGTGCCACCAGCAGAGTGGGGGGGAACTTATCCTACGAGCAGTACGTC.

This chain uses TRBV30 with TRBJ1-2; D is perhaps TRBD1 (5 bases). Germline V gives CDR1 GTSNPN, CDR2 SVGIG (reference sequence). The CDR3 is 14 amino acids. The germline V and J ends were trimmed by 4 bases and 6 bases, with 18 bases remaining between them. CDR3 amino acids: CAWNNGLGTHGYTF. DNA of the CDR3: TGTGCCTGGAACAATGGCCTGGGGACTCATGGCTACACCTTC.